This T cell receptor (beta chain) was sequenced during a study of patients and donors after allogeneic stem cell transplantation (dated by TCRdb to about 2020). Library generation was performed with RT-PCR. TCRdb names NextSeq 550 as the instrument used. TCRdb redid the processing of the public reads, applying fastp at Q25 and MiXCR, and retained in-frame beta chains. All rows with the same CDR3 protein become a single entry with the most common DNA and genes. This sample gives roughly 250,000 distinct CDR3 sequences in total; roughly 13% of them show up just once. The top ten hold approximately 10% of the sample. Including the terminal cysteine and phenylalanine, the CDR3 comprises 13 residues. Only CDR3 DNA remains: 39 bases, in frame from the first base. Trimming leaves V shorter by 7 bases and J shorter by 7 bases, with the junction holding 10 bases beyond the gene matches. CDR1 and CDR2, looked up from the germline V gene, are SNHLY and FYNNEI.

This clonotype was seen a few times. The antigen this receptor binds is unknown. Qualities for individual bases were not recorded, and no much larger clone is one base off. The receptor's source is a human donor who was either an allogeneic HSCT recipient or a stem cell or donor lymphocyte infusion donor (not recorded which). It is not recorded whose cells these are; they may come from a transplant donor. Material: blood, either unsorted or a sorted T cell fraction (not recorded which). The V and J segments used are TRBV2 and TRBJ2-7; TRBD2 lines up with 7 middle nucleotides. The base sequence is TGTGCCAGCATTGGGGGAGGGGATGGGGAGCAGTACTTC. Translated, this gives CASIGGGDGEQYF. Where the CDR3 stops, the reference TRBV2 and TRBJ2-7 genes take over; the full variable domain is EPEVTQTPSHQVTQMGQEVILRCVPISNHLYFYWYRQILGQKVEFLVSFYNNEISEKSEIFDDQFSVERPDGSNFTLKIRSTKLEDSAMYFCASIGGGDGEQYFGPGTRLTVT.